This TCR beta chain was captured in a study of OX40 agonist ivuxolimab in advanced cancers. This CDR3 has 13 residues. Sequencing was performed with immunoSEQ multiplex PCR; in TCRdb, only in-frame clones are kept and a portion is missing. The table lists 20,000 to 30,000 clones, more than 75% of them singletons. The TCR sequence derives from an adult with an advanced solid tumor such as melanoma, head and neck, liver or kidney cancer. V is TRBV21-1 and J is TRBJ1-5. TRBV21-1 is designated a pseudogene. The sequenced sample was CD4+ or CD8+ T cells sorted from blood, obtained in a trial of the OX40 agonist ivuxolimab. The DNA for the CDR3 is TGTGCCATCGGGAGTGGGCGCAATCAGCCCCAGCATTTT. Protein sequence: CAIGSGRNQPQHF.